These 13 T cell receptor beta chains were sequenced from one sample in a study of T cell repertoires in cytomegalovirus infection. In TCRdb, the reads were re-called with MiXCR into one record per CDR3 protein. The profile shows 200,000 to 300,000 distinct CDR3 sequences, around 6.4% of them singletons. Sequencing was done on a sample of PBMCs. The receptors were gathered from a human donor in good health (CMV status not recorded). Some clones in this sample may be carry-over from other donors' samples.

This clonotype was picked up many times. The chain couples TRBV29-1 to TRBJ2-5; D is uncertain. V was pared by 4 bases and J by 2 bases, with 8 bases between. Germline CDR1 reads SQVTM; CDR2 reads ANQGSEA. This CDR3 is 12 amino acids long. In DNA form, the CDR3 reads TGCAGCGTTGCGGCCAGGCAAGAGACCCAGTACTTC. Translated, it gives CSVAARQETQYF.

This clonotype was recorded a few times. V usage is TRBV9 and J usage is TRBJ1-1, with a tentative D call TRBD1 (5 bases). The CDR3 has 16 residues. Germline-derived CDR1 and CDR2 are SGDLS and YYNGEE. The germline V and J ends were trimmed by 0 bases and 3 bases, with 15 bases remaining between them. DNA for the CDR3: TGTGCCAGCAGCGTAGCTGGGGGATTGATGGACACTGAAGCTTTCTTT. This gives the protein CASSVAGGLMDTEAFF. Full variable domain (remainder filled in from reference TRBV9 and TRBJ1-1): DSGVTQTPKHLITATGQRVTLRCSPRSGDLSVYWYQQSLDQGLQFLIQYYNGEERAKGNILERFSAQQFPDLHSELNLSSLELGDSALYFCASSVAGGLMDTEAFFGQGTRLTVV.

This clonotype was recorded at least ten times. The V and J genes are TRBV7-2 and TRBJ2-3; D ambiguous. The CDR3 has 15 amino acids. Germline CDR1 reads SGHTA; CDR2 reads FQGNSA. The V end lost 0 bases, the J end lost 0 bases, and 7 bases lay between the germline ends. The CDR3 loop is CASSLAESSTDTQYF. As DNA, the CDR3 is TGTGCCAGCAGCTTAGCGGAGTCTAGCACAGATACGCAGTATTTT.

This clonotype occurred many times. The chain recombines TRBV12-3 or TRBV12-4 with TRBJ1-1; D is unclear. The CDR3 is 10 residues long. The V end lost 1 base, the J end lost 11 bases, and 5 bases lay between the germline ends. The CDR3 coding sequence is TGTGCCAGCAGTTTAGTAGGCGCTTTCTTT. Its protein is CASSLVGAFF.

This clonotype was seen a single time. This may come from a read error, since a much larger clone is one base off. The chain carries TRBV10-1 and TRBJ1-3; the D gene is possibly TRBD1 (5 bases). CDR3 length: 13 amino acids. In germline, CDR1 is WNHNN, CDR2 SYGVQD (reference sequence). The CDR3: CASSEGTEDTMYF. DNA for the CDR3: TGCGCCAGCAGTGAGGGGACTGAGGACACCATGTATTTT.

This clonotype has at least ten counts. The chain employs TRBV6-2 or TRBV6-3 and TRBJ2-1; D possibly corresponds to TRBD2 (5 bases). Germline loops: CDR1 MNHEY, CDR2 SVGEGT. The V end lost 5 bases, the J end lost 4 bases, and 12 bases lay between the germline ends. CDR3 length: 14 amino acids. CDR3 in DNA: TGTGCCAGCAGTCCAGGACCGGGGTACAATGAGCAGTTCTTC. The encoded protein is CASSPGPGYNEQFF.

There are many counts of this clonotype. V usage is TRBV7-2 and J usage is TRBJ1-1; D is possibly TRBD1 (6 bases). V was shortened by 5 bases and J by 10 bases, with 17 bases between the two germline ends. Germline V gene data show CDR1 as SGHTA and CDR2 as FQGNSA. This CDR3 region has 13 residues. For the CDR3, the DNA is TGTGCCAGCAGCCGATCGTGGGGGCTGGGAGCTTTCTTT. Translated, it gives CASSRSWGLGAFF.

V is TRBV6-6 and J is TRBJ1-1; D is uncertain. The CDR3 sequence is 13 residues long. Germline CDR1 and CDR2: MNHNY and SVGAGI (reference sequence). V lost 0 bases and J lost 0, with 2 bases in between. CDR3 loop: CASSYSLNTEAFF. The CDR3 DNA is TGTGCCAGCAGTTACTCCTTGAACACTGAAGCTTTCTTT.

This clonotype has at least ten counts. The genes are TRBV10-3 and TRBJ2-7, with TRBD2 matching 7 bases. Germline V gene lookup returns CDR1 ENHRY and CDR2 SYGVKD. The CDR3 consists of 18 residues. Losses at the gene ends were 3 bases for V and 0 bases for J; bases not matched to a gene: 14. The CDR3 sequence: CAISDPGGKGDSSYEQYF. CDR3 nucleotide sequence: TGTGCCATCAGTGACCCGGGGGGAAAAGGGGATAGCTCCTACGAGCAGTACTTC.

This clonotype was detected many times. The chain couples TRBV18 to TRBJ1-2; TRBD1 is a possible D gene (6 bases). Germline CDR1 is KGHSH and CDR2 is LQKENI. The CDR3 is made up of 15 amino acids. Trimming cost V 1 base and J 6 bases, with 15 bases left between them. The CDR3 DNA reads as TGTGCCAGCTCACCACAAGTTAACAGGGAGAATGGCTACACCTTC. Its protein product is CASSPQVNRENGYTF.

This clonotype was detected a few times. The chain is built from TRBV5-4 and TRBJ1-1; D is undetermined. CDR1 and CDR2 (germline): SGHNT, YYREEE (reference sequence). The germline V and J ends were trimmed by 4 bases and 6 bases, with 19 bases remaining between them. The CDR3 has 15 amino acids. The CDR3 region has the DNA TGTGCCAGCAGCACCCGGACCACTGACGGCGCTGAAGCTTTCTTT. It translates to CASSTRTTDGAEAFF.

This clonotype was seen ten or more times. The V gene is TRBV7-8, the J gene TRBJ1-1; TRBD1 is a possible D gene (5 bases). Per germline, CDR1 SGHVS and CDR2 FQNEAQ. Trimming took 4 bases from V and 10 from J, leaving 16 bases between them. The CDR3 totals 13 residues. DNA for the CDR3: TGTGCCAGCAGCTCCGCACACCGGGACGGAGCTTTCTTT. Translating it yields CASSSAHRDGAFF.

This clonotype was picked up many times. The chain uses TRBV29-1 and TRBJ2-5; tentative D call: TRBD2 (7 bases). The CDR3 runs 15 residues. Germline V gene lookup returns CDR1 SQVTM and CDR2 ANQGSEA. The germline V and J ends were trimmed by 1 base and 5 bases, with 17 bases remaining between them. The chain's CDR3 is CSVEVTGGRGETQYF. The CDR3 DNA reads as TGCAGCGTTGAAGTGACGGGGGGCCGTGGGGAGACCCAGTACTTC.